A single sample is the source of the 30 T cell receptor beta chains below, sequenced in a study of cytomegalovirus exposure and HLA in healthy donors. The study ran its PCR with 60 Vbeta and 13 Jbeta primers. This table comes from immunoSEQ multiplex PCR, and its TCRdb copy is limited to in-frame clones, with some not included. This sample has 120,000 to 150,000 clones, with over 60% found just once. Sequenced input: PBMCs. The receptors here all came from a woman younger than 30 in good health and CMV-seronegative.

CDR3 coding DNA: TGTGCCAGCAGCCGCGGGGGGGACTACAATGAGCAGTTCTTC. It encodes CASSRGGDYNEQFF. The chain employs TRBV7-3 and TRBJ2-1, with 9 positions matching TRBD2. The ends lost 5 bases at V and 3 bases at J; junction bases unmatched: 2. The CDR3 totals 14 residues. CDR1 and CDR2 (germline): SGHTA, FQGTGA.

The chain uses TRBV5-5 and TRBJ2-5; possibly TRBD1 for D (6 bases). This CDR3 region has 15 residues. Germline CDR1 SGHKS, CDR2 YYEKEE (reference sequence). Trimming cost V 5 bases and J 5 bases, with 19 bases left between them. The CDR3 bases are TGTGCCAGCAGGGTACAGGAGAGTCAGGGGGAGACCCAGTACTTC. As protein: CASRVQESQGETQYF. Full variable domain (remainder filled in from reference TRBV5-5 and TRBJ2-5): DAGVTQSPTHLIKTRGQQVTLRCSPISGHKSVSWYQQVLGQGPQFIFQYYEKEERGRGNFPDRFSARQFPNYSSELNVNALLLGDSALYLCASRVQESQGETQYFGPGTRLLVL.

The J gene is TRBJ2-2, the V gene TRBV19; 9 bases line up with TRBD1. CDR1 and CDR2 from the germline V gene are LNHDA and SQIVND (reference sequence). V shed 0 bases, J shed 3 bases, and the junction held 8 bases outside the gene matches. There are 18 residues in the CDR3. CDR3 in amino acids: CASSIDPAGTGHTGELFF. The CDR3, as DNA: TGTGCCAGTAGTATAGACCCCGCCGGGACAGGGCACACCGGGGAGCTGTTTTTT.

The chain carries TRBV19 and TRBJ2-5; 11 bases line up with TRBD2. J gave up 3 bases and V 10 bases, and 10 bases lay outside the gene matches. Germline V gives CDR1 LNHDA, CDR2 SQIVND (reference sequence). This CDR3 is 15 amino acids long. CDR3 nucleotides: TGTGCCACTAAGGTTGGTAGCGGGAGGGAAGAGACCCAGTACTTC. Amino acids: CATKVGSGREETQYF.

The rearrangement uses TRBV7-2 and TRBJ2-3, with D possibly being TRBD1 (5 bases). Looked up from germline, CDR1 is SGHTA and CDR2 is FQGNSA. V was clipped by 2 bases and J by 2 bases, with 11 bases between them. CDR3 length: 15 residues. The CDR3 DNA reads TGTGCCAGCAGCTTAATCACAGGTGTCACAGATACGCAGTATTTT. Protein product: CASSLITGVTDTQYF.

This clone appeared a few times. The rearrangement joins TRBV27 to TRBJ2-3; 7 nucleotides line up with TRBD1. The tail of the sequence fits TRBJ1-5 better, so the J call may be wrong. Germline V lookup: CDR1 MNHEY, CDR2 SMNVEV (reference sequence). The CDR3 length is 14 residues. The CDR3 reads CASSMDRMVGTQHF. The CDR3 region has the DNA TGTGCCAGCAGTATGGACAGGATGGTCGGTACGCAGCATTTT.

The genes are TRBV5-4 and TRBJ2-7; 9 bases fit TRBD2. The junction had 6 bases not matched to a gene; V was cut back by 4 bases and J by 7 bases. Germline V gene sequence: CDR1 SGHNT, CDR2 YYREEE (reference sequence). The CDR3 runs to 13 residues. The CDR3: CASSAGLAQEQYV. DNA of the CDR3: TGTGCCAGCAGCGCTGGACTAGCGCAAGAGCAGTACGTC.

The V and J genes are TRBV7-3 and TRBJ2-1; D is ambiguous. CDR3 length equals 15 residues. With 2 bases removed from V and 1 base from J, the gap between germline ends came to 9 bases. From germline, CDR1 is SGHTA and CDR2 FQGTGA. For the CDR3, the DNA is TGTGCCAGCAGCTTAGATGGTCAGTCCTACAATGAGCAGTTCTTC. Protein product: CASSLDGQSYNEQFF.

This sequence joins TRBV27 and TRBJ2-1, with D possibly TRBD2 on 7 matching bases. This CDR3 is 14 amino acids long. In germline, CDR1 is MNHEY, CDR2 SMNVEV (reference sequence). The germline V and J ends were trimmed by 7 bases and 9 bases, with 19 bases remaining between them. CDR3 amino acids: CASKGGPADTEQFF. DNA of the CDR3: TGTGCCAGCAAGGGGGGGCCGGCCGACACTGAGCAGTTCTTC.

This clone was detected a few times. The chain recombines TRBV6-6 with TRBJ1-4; D call uncertain. Trimming shortened V by 7 bases and J by 5 bases, and 14 bases separated the two germline ends. Germline V lookup: CDR1 MNHNY, CDR2 SVGAGI (reference sequence). The length of the CDR3 is 14 residues. This CDR3 is CASTVRGTNEKLFF. The CDR3, as DNA: TGTGCCAGCACCGTACGCGGTACGAATGAAAAACTGTTTTTT.

The chain employs TRBV9 and TRBJ1-4; perhaps TRBD1 as D (5 bases). Germline CDR1 reads SGDLS; CDR2 reads YYNGEE. The CDR3 is made up of 15 amino acids. The V end was cut by 4 bases, the J end by 8 bases, with 18 bases between. Here the CDR3 DNA reads TGTGCCAGCAGCTCCGAAAGGCAGGGCTACGAAAAACTGTTTTTT. This gives the protein CASSSERQGYEKLFF.

This clone has just a few counts. CDR3 loop: CASSSGGYGNEQFF. CDR3 nucleotides: TGTGCCAGCAGCTCAGGGGGCTATGGGAATGAGCAGTTCTTC. The V gene is TRBV11-3, the J gene TRBJ2-1; 8 nucleotides line up with TRBD1. Per the germline V gene, CDR1 is SGHNT and CDR2 is YENEEA. The CDR3 has 14 amino acids. The trim removed 4 bases at V and 7 bases at J, leaving 6 bases unmatched.

This chain joins TRBV18 and TRBJ1-1; D gene ambiguous. The V gene lost 3 bases and the J gene lost 3 bases, with 14 bases spanning the gap. Germline CDR1 and CDR2: KGHSH and LQKENI. The length of the CDR3 is 15 residues. CDR3: CASSPPGWEDTEAFF. The DNA of the CDR3 is TGTGCCAGCTCACCCCCAGGCTGGGAGGACACTGAAGCTTTCTTT.

This chain connects TRBV5-1 to TRBJ2-1; 7 nucleotides align to TRBD2. CDR1 is SGHRS, CDR2 YFSETQ, per germline. There are 14 residues in the CDR3. J gave up 8 bases and V 2 bases, and 7 bases lay outside the gene matches. The CDR3 spells CASSFTSVGDEQFF. CDR3 sequence (DNA): TGCGCCAGCAGCTTCACTAGCGTTGGGGATGAGCAGTTCTTC.

V is TRBV5-4 and J is TRBJ1-1; D is undetermined. CDR3 length: 13 amino acids. Germline loops: CDR1 SGHNT, CDR2 YYREEE (reference sequence). Trimming took 4 bases from V and 2 from J, leaving 9 bases between them. In DNA form, the CDR3 reads TGTGCCAGCAGCAGCAGGATAAACACTGAAGCTTTCTTT. This codes for CASSSRINTEAFF.

The V gene is TRBV6-5, the J gene TRBJ1-2, with 7 positions matching TRBD1. CDR3 length: 13 amino acids. Trimming at V came to 8 bases and at J to 7 bases, leaving 10 bases not matched to a gene. Germline CDR1 is MNHEY and CDR2 is SVGAGI. As DNA, the CDR3 is TGTGCCAGCTCCGACAGGGTTAGGGGTGGCTACACCTTC. This encodes CASSDRVRGGYTF.

The V and J genes are TRBV9 and TRBJ2-2, with a possible D match to TRBD1 (6 bases). Trimming pared 5 bases from V and 4 bases from J, leaving 12 bases between. Germline CDR1 and CDR2: SGDLS and YYNGEE. This CDR3 region has 14 residues. The CDR3 DNA sequence: TGTGCCAGCAGGCGAGAACAGGGCACCGGGGAGCTGTTTTTT. Protein sequence: CASRREQGTGELFF.

The V gene is TRBV5-1, the J gene TRBJ2-3; maybe TRBD2 (6 bases). V lost 4 bases to trimming and J lost 1 base, with 16 bases between them. CDR3 length: 16 amino acids. CDR1 SGHRS and CDR2 YFSETQ come from the germline V gene. The CDR3 spells CASSPNPGLGTDTQYF. The CDR3 DNA is TGCGCCAGCAGCCCCAACCCGGGACTGGGCACAGATACGCAGTATTTT.

This chain joins TRBV5-4 and TRBJ2-2; TRBD1 matches at 8 bases. Germline CDR1 and CDR2: SGHNT and YYREEE (reference sequence). The junction had 4 bases not matched to a gene; V was cut back by 6 bases and J by 0 bases. The CDR3 runs to 15 residues. The CDR3 is CASNKGQANTGELFF. CDR3 DNA sequence: TGTGCCAGCAACAAGGGACAGGCGAACACCGGGGAGCTGTTTTTT.

V is TRBV19 and J is TRBJ2-1, with D possibly being TRBD2 (6 bases). This CDR3 spans 15 amino acids. Germline V gene sequence: CDR1 LNHDA, CDR2 SQIVND (reference sequence). The V gene lost 5 bases and the J gene lost 0 bases, with 11 bases spanning the gap. The CDR3 DNA sequence: TGTGCCAGTAGTGATAGCGGCAGCTCCTACAATGAGCAGTTCTTC. Translated, it gives CASSDSGSSYNEQFF.

The chain has TRBV2 and TRBJ2-1; 8 nucleotides agree with TRBD1. Per the germline V gene, CDR1 is SNHLY and CDR2 is FYNNEI. With 4 bases clipped from V and 3 bases from J, the junction kept 8 bases outside the gene matches. The CDR3 loop spans 16 amino acids. The CDR3 sequence: CASSGSGQVVYNEQFF. The CDR3 DNA reads TGTGCCAGCAGTGGATCGGGACAGGTGGTCTACAATGAGCAGTTCTTC.

This chain links TRBV7-9 with TRBJ2-5; the D is unclear. The CDR3 length is 12 residues. Germline CDR1 is SEHNR and CDR2 is FQNEAQ (reference sequence). With 5 bases removed from V and 5 bases from J, the gap between germline ends came to 9 bases. The CDR3 region has the DNA TGTGCCAGCAGCCAACTCCTCGAGACCCAGTACTTC. Translation: CASSQLLETQYF.

This clone was picked up a small number of times. This chain links TRBV5-1 with TRBJ2-3, with 8 nucleotides matching TRBD2. The V and J ends lost 0 bases and 1 base, in that order; junction bases with no gene match: 4. Germline assignment: CDR1 SGHRS and CDR2 YFSETQ. There are 16 residues in the CDR3. In DNA, the CDR3 is TGCGCCAGCAGCTTGGACGCGGGAGGTGGCACAGATACGCAGTATTTT. Encoded protein: CASSLDAGGGTDTQYF.

The chain employs TRBV19 and TRBJ1-5; 8 nucleotides line up with TRBD1. Germline V CDR1 and CDR2: LNHDA, SQIVND (reference sequence). The CDR3 is made up of 15 amino acids. Unmatched junction bases numbered 2, after V lost 3 bases and J lost 1 base. The CDR3 protein is CASSIGQGSNQPQHF. CDR3 DNA: TGTGCCAGTAGTATCGGACAGGGCAGCAATCAGCCCCAGCATTTT.

V and J are TRBV10-3 and TRBJ1-6; D unclear. V lost 2 bases, J lost 5 bases, and 13 bases lay in between. The CDR3 loop spans 16 amino acids. Germline V gene sequence: CDR1 ENHRY, CDR2 SYGVKD. This CDR3 reads CAISEGSHSNNSPLHF. CDR3 in DNA: TGTGCCATCAGTGAGGGGTCACACAGCAATAATTCACCCCTCCACTTT.

The chain couples TRBV7-6 to TRBJ2-1, with 15 positions matching TRBD2. Germline-derived CDR1 and CDR2 are SGHVS and FNYEAQ. J gave up 8 bases and V 3 bases, and 5 bases lay outside the gene matches. The CDR3 extends over 16 amino acids. DNA of the CDR3: TGTGCCAGCAGCTTTGGACTAGCGGGGGGGCCATATGAGCAGTTCTTC. Its translation: CASSFGLAGGPYEQFF.

The rearrangement uses TRBV13 and TRBJ1-6, with D possibly matching TRBD1 (6 bases). Germline-derived CDR1 and CDR2 are PRHDT and FYEKMQ (reference sequence). V lost 3 bases to trimming and J lost 6 bases, with 12 bases between them. The CDR3 runs 15 residues. This CDR3 is CASSFMTGGNSPLHF. The CDR3 DNA reads TGTGCCAGCAGCTTTATGACAGGCGGTAATTCACCCCTCCACTTT.

The chain uses TRBV29-1 and TRBJ2-1; 11 nucleotides align to TRBD2. Germline-derived CDR1 and CDR2 are SQVTM and ANQGSEA. The CDR3 has 16 residues. J lost 8 bases, V lost 2 bases, and 11 bases had no gene match. CDR3 in amino acids: CSVESEPTSGGDEQFF. DNA of the CDR3: TGCAGCGTTGAATCGGAGCCAACTAGCGGGGGCGATGAGCAGTTCTTC.

This CDR3 is CASSPTGSYNEQFF. The DNA of the CDR3 is TGTGCCAGCAGCCCAACGGGCTCCTACAATGAGCAGTTCTTC. J is TRBJ2-1 and V is TRBV6-5, with D unclear. This CDR3 has 14 amino acids. Germline V gives CDR1 MNHEY, CDR2 SVGAGI. Trimming took 6 bases from V and 0 from J, leaving 9 bases between them.

The gene calls are TRBV7-9 and TRBJ1-2; D may be TRBD1 (6 bases). This CDR3 has 15 residues. Between the trimmed V and J ends, which lost 0 bases and 4 bases, there was a span of 12 bases. Germline CDR1 is SEHNR and CDR2 is FQNEAQ (reference sequence). In DNA, the CDR3 is TGTGCCAGCAGCTTAGCAGGGGGGGAAATCTATGGCTACACCTTC. The encoded protein is CASSLAGGEIYGYTF.